This T cell receptor (beta chain) was identified during a study of cytomegalovirus exposure and HLA in healthy donors (dated by TCRdb to the late 2010s). About the investigation overall: A later analysis indicated that the roughly 130 validation repertoires were generated on the platform also employed for the roughly 720 repertoires of the first cohort. The study was designed to test whether signatures of past pathogen exposure could be identified by cataloging public T cell receptors. Besides the first cohort of under 700 subjects, a separate validation cohort made up of 95 to 150 different subjects was used. The study combined high-throughput TCR immunosequencing, statistical association of individual TCRs with disease status, and machine learning to predict cytomegalovirus infection status. General conclusions and limits of the study: The authors suggested that the approach could potentially be generalized to other disease states and immunological phenotypes. In both the original and validation cohorts, the classifier was reported to diagnose cytomegalovirus status with high specificity and sensitivity. Of the cluster scores, roughly 95% were above 0 in a later analysis, which found that TCRs clustered in the first cohort also tended to co-occur in the 120 or so validation repertoires. Three of the identified cytomegalovirus-associated TCR beta chains were confirmed in vitro to be specific for cytomegalovirus antigens. A total of 150 or so TCR beta chains were listed by the study as associated with cytomegalovirus. Most TCR sequences were observed very rarely across donors, whereas some public TCRs were present in many individuals. The validation cohort had no HLA typing available for a later analysis, so co-occurrence within that cohort was assessed over all 120 or so repertoires.

Libraries were constructed by the immunoSEQ multiplex PCR assay. Processing in the source paper ran as follows. A statistical classification framework was built to diagnose cytomegalovirus status from the catalog of TCR beta chain sequences. In its TCRdb copy, this immuneACCESS table keeps in-frame sequences only and misses some clones. Where compared with another copy, unresolved V genes explain less than half of these, and the others have no known cause. V and J calls and clone size are copied from that table; D and trimming were computed from the DNA. For this sample the table gives 200,000 or so clones, of which about four fifths were detected only once. The leading ten clones occupy around 7% of the sample. The donors were included in the validation cohort of 130 or so subjects, a group kept apart from the roughly 700-subject first cohort. This clone appeared once. What this receptor recognizes is not known. No much larger clone is present one base from it, and per-base qualities are unavailable. The same CDR3 also results from other DNA sequences found in this sample.

Sequenced input: PBMCs. The sequence derives from a man aged 18 to 30 in good health and CMV-seropositive.

The DNA is TGTGCCAGCTCACCTCTAGCGGGAGGGGCCGATACGCAGTATTTT. Translated, it gives CASSPLAGGADTQYF. The sequence joins TRBV18 to TRBJ2-3; TRBD2 aligns with 12 central bases. For this chain, trimming is 3 bases at the V end and 6 bases at the J end, and the number of junction bases without a gene match is 4. CDR1 and CDR2 were assigned from the germline V gene as KGHSH and LQKENI. Its CDR3 holds 15 amino acids, cysteine through phenylalanine. CDR3 DNA is the only sequence kept; it has 45 bases, read in frame from the first base.